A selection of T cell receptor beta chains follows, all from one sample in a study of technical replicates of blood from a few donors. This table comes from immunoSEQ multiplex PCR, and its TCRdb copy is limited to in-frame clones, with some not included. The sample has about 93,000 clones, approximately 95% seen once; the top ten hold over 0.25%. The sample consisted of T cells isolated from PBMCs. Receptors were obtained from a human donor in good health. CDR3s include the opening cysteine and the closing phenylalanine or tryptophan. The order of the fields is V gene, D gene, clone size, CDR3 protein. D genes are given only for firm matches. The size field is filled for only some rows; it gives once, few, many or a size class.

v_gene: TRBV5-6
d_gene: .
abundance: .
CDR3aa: CASSLRLETQYF

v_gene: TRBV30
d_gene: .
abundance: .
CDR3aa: CAWSVGGAGNTIYF

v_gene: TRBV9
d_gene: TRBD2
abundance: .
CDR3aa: CASSVHTSGIREQFF

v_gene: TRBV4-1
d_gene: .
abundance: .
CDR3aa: CASSQDVQSNQPQHF

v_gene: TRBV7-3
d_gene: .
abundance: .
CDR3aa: CASFSRDKENGYTF

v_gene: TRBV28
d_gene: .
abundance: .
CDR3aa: CASSSPYGGRETEAFF

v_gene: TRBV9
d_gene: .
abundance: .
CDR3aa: CASSPGPHEAFF

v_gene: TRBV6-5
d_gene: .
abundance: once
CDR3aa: CASSYSPGSSYEQYF

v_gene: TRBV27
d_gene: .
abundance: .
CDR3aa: CASSPTGQGNNEQFF

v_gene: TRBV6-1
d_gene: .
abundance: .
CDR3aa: CASSEVKKGATEAFF